Listed here is a single T cell receptor (beta chain). The specificity of this receptor is unknown. One base away there is no much larger clone; base qualities are not given. This sample was taken from a study of OX40 agonist ivuxolimab in advanced cancers. A note on the overall study: The costimulatory receptor OX40 (CD134) was targeted by ivuxolimab, a fully human IgG2 agonistic monoclonal antibody. Intravenous ivuxolimab was administered to patients every 2 weeks at six dose levels: 0.01, 0.1, 0.3, 1.5, 3 and 10 mg/kg. Of the approximately 54 patients in dose escalation, some 19 had hepatocellular carcinoma, around 15 had melanoma, 9 had renal cell carcinoma and 9 had head and neck cancer. The dose-escalation cohort was around 83% male with a mean age of approximately 59 years, ranging from roughly 20 to 85. Patients were allowed to have had prior anti-PD-1, anti-PD-L1 or anti-CTLA-4 therapy, and approximately 40% of the dose-escalation patients had been treated with checkpoint inhibitors. Three dose-escalation patients achieved partial responses, one with hepatocellular carcinoma and two with cutaneous melanoma. Peripheral TCRbeta sequencing aimed to test whether ivuxolimab altered TCR sequence diversity and caused clonal T-cell expansion. The paper reports the monotherapy dose-escalation portion (N of about 56 patients) of the phase I ivuxolimab trial. Broad study findings and their caveats: Low levels of normalized T-cell clonal expansion were also seen in some nonresponding patients. After ivuxolimab, expanded clones were on average more numerous among CD8+ T cells than among CD4+ T cells. Antigen specificity was not determined for the clonally expanded peripheral T cells. Clonal expansion of both CD4+ and CD8+ blood T cells was observed from baseline to week 6 at doses 0.1 to 3.0 mg/kg. Partial responders in the 0.1-3.0 mg/kg groups had among the lowest normalized peripheral clonal expansion, especially among CD8+ T cells.

Patients with a history of autoimmune disease or receiving systemic immunosuppression were excluded from the trial. Peripheral blood for TCR sequencing was collected from all dose cohorts at baseline, on cycle 4 day 1, and on cycle 7 day 1. The samples were drawn from a first-in-human, open-label, multicenter phase I dose-escalation trial of ivuxolimab. The trial enrolled adults with locally advanced or metastatic head and neck squamous cell, hepatocellular, melanoma or renal cell carcinoma. CD4+ and CD8+ T cells were sorted separately from peripheral blood before TCR sequencing. For CDR1 and CDR2, the germline V gene lists SGHVS and FNYEAQ. Measured from the cysteine to the phenylalanine, the CDR3 is 15 residues long. The retained sequence is limited to the CDR3, 45 bases, with the frame set at the first base. The junction shows trimming of 0 bases on V and 0 bases on J, plus 5 bases between the germline ends.

To sequence the TCRbeta CDR3 region, genomic DNA was isolated from the sorted cells. TCRbeta CDR3 regions were sequenced using the immunoSEQ Assay. The immuneACCESS repertoire file appears here via TCRdb, limited to in-frame rearrangements. These files lack a portion of the clones; in checked studies, under half of the deficit traces to unresolved V genes, and the cause of the others is not known. The sample table contains approximately 50,000 clones; only one count was recorded for approximately 90% of them. About 14% of the sample comes from the top ten. The receptor comes from an adult with an advanced solid tumor such as melanoma, head and neck, liver or kidney cancer. Sample: CD4+ or CD8+ T cells sorted from blood, taken in a trial of the OX40 agonist ivuxolimab. The chain is made from TRBV7-6 and TRBJ1-4, with the D gene not clear enough to name. CDR3 protein: CASSLATATNEKLFF. The sequenced DNA: TGTGCCAGCAGCTTAGCCACAGCAACTAATGAAAAACTGTTTTTT.